This T cell receptor beta chain was recorded in a study of T cell repertoires in ileal Crohn's disease. Time point indicated: proximal margin of the surgical specimen (macroscopically non-inflamed). Produced via immunoSEQ multiplex PCR; TCRdb's table is partial and in-frame only. The sample contains about 1,800 clones, roughly 86% of which appear only once. The receptor was isolated from an adult with Crohn's disease. The sequenced sample consisted of ileal tissue.

The CDR3 reads CAWSGDPGGYQETQYF. The CDR3 nucleotides read TGTGCCTGGAGTGGGGACCCGGGGGGGTACCAAGAGACCCAGTACTTC. The chain couples TRBV30 to TRBJ2-5; TRBD2 agrees at 8 bases. Germline-derived CDR1 and CDR2 are GTSNPN and SVGIG (reference sequence). Trimming at V came to 1 base and at J to 0 bases, leaving 7 bases not matched to a gene. The CDR3 extends over 16 amino acids.